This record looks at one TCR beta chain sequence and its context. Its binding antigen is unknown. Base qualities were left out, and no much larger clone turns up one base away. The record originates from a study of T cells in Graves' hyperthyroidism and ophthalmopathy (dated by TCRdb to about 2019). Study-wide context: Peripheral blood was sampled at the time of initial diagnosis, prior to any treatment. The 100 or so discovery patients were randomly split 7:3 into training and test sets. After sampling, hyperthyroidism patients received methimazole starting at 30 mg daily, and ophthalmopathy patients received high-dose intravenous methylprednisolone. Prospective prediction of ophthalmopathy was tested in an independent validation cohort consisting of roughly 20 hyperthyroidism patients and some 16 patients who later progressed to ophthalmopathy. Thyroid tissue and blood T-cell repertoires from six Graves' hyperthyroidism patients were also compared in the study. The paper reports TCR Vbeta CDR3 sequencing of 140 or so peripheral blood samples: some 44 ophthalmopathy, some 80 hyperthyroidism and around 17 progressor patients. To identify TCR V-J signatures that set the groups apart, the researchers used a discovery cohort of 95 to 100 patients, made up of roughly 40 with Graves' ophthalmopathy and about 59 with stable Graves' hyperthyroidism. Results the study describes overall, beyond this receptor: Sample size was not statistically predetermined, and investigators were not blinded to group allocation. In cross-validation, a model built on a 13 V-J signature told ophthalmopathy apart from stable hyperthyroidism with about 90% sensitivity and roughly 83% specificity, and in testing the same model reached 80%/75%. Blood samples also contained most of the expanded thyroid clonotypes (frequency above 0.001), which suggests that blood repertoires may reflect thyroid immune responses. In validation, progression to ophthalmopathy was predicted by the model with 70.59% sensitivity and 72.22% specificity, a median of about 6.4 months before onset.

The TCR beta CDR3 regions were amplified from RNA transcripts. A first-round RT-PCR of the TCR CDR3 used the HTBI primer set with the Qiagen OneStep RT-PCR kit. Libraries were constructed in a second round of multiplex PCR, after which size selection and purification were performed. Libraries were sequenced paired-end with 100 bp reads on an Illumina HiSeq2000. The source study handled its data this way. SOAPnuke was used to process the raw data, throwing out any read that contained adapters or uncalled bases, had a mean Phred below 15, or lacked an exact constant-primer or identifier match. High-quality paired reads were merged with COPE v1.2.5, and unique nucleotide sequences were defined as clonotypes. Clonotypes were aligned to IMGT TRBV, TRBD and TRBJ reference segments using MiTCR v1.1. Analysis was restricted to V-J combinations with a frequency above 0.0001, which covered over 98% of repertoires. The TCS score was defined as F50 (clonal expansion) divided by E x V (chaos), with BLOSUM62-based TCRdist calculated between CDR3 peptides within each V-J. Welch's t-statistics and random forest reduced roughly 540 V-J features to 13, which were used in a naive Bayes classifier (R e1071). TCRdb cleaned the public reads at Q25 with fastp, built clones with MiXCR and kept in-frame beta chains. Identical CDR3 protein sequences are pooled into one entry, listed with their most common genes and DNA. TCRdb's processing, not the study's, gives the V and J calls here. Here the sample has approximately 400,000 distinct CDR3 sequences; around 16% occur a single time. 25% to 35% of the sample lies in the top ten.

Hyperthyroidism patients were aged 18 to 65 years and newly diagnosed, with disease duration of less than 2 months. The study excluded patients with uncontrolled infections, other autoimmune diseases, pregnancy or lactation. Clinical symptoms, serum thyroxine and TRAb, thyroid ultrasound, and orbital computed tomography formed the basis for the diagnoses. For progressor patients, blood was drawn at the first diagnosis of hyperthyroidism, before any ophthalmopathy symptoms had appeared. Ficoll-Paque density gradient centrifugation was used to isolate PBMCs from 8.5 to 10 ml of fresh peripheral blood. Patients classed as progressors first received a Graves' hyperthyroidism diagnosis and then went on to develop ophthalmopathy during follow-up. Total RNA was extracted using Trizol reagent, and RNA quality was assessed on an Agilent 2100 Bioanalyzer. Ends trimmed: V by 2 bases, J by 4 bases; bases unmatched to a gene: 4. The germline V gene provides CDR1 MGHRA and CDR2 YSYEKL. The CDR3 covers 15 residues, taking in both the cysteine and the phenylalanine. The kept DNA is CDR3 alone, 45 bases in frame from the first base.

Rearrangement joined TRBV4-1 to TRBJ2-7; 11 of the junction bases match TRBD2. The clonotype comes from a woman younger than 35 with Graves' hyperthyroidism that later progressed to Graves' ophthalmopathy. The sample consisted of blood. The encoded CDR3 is CASSQSLAGVYEQYF. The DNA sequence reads TGCGCCAGCAGCCAATCACTAGCGGGAGTGTACGAGCAGTACTTC.